This T cell receptor (beta chain) was sequenced for a study of T cells in Graves' hyperthyroidism and ophthalmopathy. Looking at the study overall: Peripheral blood was obtained at initial diagnosis, preceding any treatment.

Amplification targeted TCR beta CDR3 regions from RNA transcripts. A set of HTBI primers served as the primers for a first-round RT-PCR of the TCR CDR3. One entry per CDR3 protein, called by TCRdb with MiXCR from the multiplex PCR reads. The data hold around 580,000 distinct CDR3 sequences, with approximately 15% observed a single time. This clonotype showed up just a few times. What it binds is not known. The PBMCs were sourced from fresh peripheral blood (more than 8.5 ml). Trimming left V 4 bases short and J 8 bases short, with 15 bases between. Germline-derived CDR1 and CDR2 are WNHNN and SYGVQD (reference sequence). CDR3 length: 14 amino acids. The study's findings and limits: The model anticipated ophthalmopathy a median approximately 6.6 months pre-onset. Ophthalmopathy stood apart from stable hyperthyroidism in a 13 V-J model.

Sequencing was performed on blood. This chain connects TRBV10-1 to TRBJ2-1, with a tentative D call TRBD2 (5 bases). The receptor comes from a woman younger than 35 with Graves' hyperthyroidism. CDR3 region: CASSVGPSGDEQFF. The CDR3 region has the DNA TGCGCCAGCAGTGTAGGACCCTCCGGGGATGAGCAGTTCTTC.